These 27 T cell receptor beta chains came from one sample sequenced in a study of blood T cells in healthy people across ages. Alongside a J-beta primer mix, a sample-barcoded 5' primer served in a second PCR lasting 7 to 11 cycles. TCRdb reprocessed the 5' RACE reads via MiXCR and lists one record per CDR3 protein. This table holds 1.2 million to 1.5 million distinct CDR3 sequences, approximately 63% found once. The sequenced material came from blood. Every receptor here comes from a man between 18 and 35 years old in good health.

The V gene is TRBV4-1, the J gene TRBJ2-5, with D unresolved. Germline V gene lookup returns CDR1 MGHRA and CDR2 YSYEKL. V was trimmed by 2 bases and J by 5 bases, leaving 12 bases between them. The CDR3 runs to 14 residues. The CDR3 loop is CASSQLVDKETQYF. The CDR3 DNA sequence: TGCGCCAGCAGCCAATTAGTAGACAAGGAGACCCAGTACTTC.

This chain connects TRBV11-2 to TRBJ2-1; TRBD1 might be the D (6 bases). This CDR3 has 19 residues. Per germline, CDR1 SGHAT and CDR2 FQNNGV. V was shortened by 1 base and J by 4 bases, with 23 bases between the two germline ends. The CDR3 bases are TGTGCCAGCAGCTTAGGGACATCGGGGACACGGGTAGCATACAATGAGCAGTTCTTC. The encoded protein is CASSLGTSGTRVAYNEQFF. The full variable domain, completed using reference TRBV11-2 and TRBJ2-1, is EAGVAQSPRYKIIEKRQSVAFWCNPISGHATLYWYQQILGQGPKLLIQFQNNGVVDDSQLPKDRFSAERLKGVDSTLKIQPAKLEDSAVYLCASSLGTSGTRVAYNEQFFGPGTRLTVL.

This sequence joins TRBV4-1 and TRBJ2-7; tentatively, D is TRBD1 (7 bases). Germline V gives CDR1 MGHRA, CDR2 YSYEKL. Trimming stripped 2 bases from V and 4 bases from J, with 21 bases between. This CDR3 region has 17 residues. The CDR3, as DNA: TGCGCCAGCAGCCAACTCCCCGGGACAGCCCGGGGGTACGAGCAGTACTTC. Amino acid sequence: CASSQLPGTARGYEQYF.

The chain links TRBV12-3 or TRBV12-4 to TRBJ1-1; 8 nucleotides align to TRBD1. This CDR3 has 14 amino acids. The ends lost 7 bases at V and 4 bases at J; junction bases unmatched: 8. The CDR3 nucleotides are TGTGCCAGCAAACGACAGGGGAGAAGCACTGAAGCTTTCTTT. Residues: CASKRQGRSTEAFF.

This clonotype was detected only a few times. CDR3 amino acids: CASSYSDRGVRETQYF. CDR3 DNA: TGTGCCAGCAGTTACTCTGACAGGGGGGTTCGCGAGACCCAGTACTTC. V gene TRBV6-5 combines with J gene TRBJ2-5; 9 positions agree with TRBD1. The CDR3 totals 16 residues. After removal of 0 bases from V and 5 bases from J, the junction contained 7 bases not matched to a gene. CDR1 and CDR2 (germline): MNHEY, SVGAGI.

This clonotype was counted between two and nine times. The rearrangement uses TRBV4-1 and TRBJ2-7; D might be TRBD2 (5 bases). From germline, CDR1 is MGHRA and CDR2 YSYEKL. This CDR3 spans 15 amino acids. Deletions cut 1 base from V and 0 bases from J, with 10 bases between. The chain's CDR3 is CASSQAPGSSYEQYF. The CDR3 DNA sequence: TGCGCCAGCAGCCAAGCCCCGGGGAGCTCCTACGAGCAGTACTTC.

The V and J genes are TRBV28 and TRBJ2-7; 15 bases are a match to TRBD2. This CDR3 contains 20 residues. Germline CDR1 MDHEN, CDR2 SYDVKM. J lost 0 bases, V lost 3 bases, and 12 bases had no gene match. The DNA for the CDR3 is TGTGCCAGCAGTTTTGTGACCGGGACTAGCGGGAGGACCCACTCCTACGAGCAGTACTTC. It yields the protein CASSFVTGTSGRTHSYEQYF.

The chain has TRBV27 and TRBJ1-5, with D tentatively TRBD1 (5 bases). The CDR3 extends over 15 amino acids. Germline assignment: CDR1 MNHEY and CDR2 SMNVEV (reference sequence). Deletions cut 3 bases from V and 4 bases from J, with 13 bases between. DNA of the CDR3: TGTGCCAGCAGTTTCCTATATCGGGGGAATCAGCCCCAGCATTTT. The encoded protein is CASSFLYRGNQPQHF.

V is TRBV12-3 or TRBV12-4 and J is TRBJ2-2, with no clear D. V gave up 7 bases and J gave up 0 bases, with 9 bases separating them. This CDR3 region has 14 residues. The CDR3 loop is CASTPQSNTGELFF. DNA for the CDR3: TGTGCCAGCACCCCGCAGTCGAACACCGGGGAGCTGTTTTTT.

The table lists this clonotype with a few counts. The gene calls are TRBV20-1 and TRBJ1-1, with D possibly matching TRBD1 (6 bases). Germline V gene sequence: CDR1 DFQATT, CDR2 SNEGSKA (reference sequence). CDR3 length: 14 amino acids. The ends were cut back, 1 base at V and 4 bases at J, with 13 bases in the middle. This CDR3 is CSARAPGQFTEAFF. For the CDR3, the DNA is TGCAGTGCTAGAGCTCCCGGACAGTTCACTGAAGCTTTCTTT.

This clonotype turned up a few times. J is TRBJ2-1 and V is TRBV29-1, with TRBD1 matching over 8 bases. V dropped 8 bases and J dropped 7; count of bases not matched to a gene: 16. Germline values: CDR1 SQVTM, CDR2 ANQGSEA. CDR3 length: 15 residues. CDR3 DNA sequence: TGCAGCTCCCCTGGGCGGGGACAGGTAAAAAATGAGCAGTTCTTC. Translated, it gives CSSPGRGQVKNEQFF.

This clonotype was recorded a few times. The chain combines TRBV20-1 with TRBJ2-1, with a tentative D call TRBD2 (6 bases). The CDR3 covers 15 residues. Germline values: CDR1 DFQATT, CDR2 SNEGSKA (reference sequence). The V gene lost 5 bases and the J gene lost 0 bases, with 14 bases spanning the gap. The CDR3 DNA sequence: TGCAGTGCTTCCCTCGAGGGAGGCTCCTACAATGAGCAGTTCTTC. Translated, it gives CSASLEGGSYNEQFF.

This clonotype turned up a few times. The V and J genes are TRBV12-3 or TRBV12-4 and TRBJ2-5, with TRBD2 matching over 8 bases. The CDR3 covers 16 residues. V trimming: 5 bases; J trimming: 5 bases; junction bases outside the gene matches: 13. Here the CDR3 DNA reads TGTGCCAGCAGTCTAATAGCGGGAACGGCCGTGGAGACCCAGTACTTC. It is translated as CASSLIAGTAVETQYF.

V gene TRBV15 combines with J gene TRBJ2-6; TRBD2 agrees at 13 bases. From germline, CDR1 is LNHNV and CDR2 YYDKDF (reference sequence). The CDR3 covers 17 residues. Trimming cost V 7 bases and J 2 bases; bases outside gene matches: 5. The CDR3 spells CATTWTSGRTGANVLTF. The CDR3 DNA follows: TGTGCCACCACTTGGACTAGCGGGAGAACTGGGGCCAACGTCCTGACTTTC.

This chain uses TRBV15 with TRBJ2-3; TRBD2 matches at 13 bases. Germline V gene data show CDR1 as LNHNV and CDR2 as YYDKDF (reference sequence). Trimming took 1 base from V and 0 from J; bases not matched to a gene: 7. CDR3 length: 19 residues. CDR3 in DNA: TGTGCCACCAGCAGAGGATCCTCGGGACTAGCGGGAAGCACAGATACGCAGTATTTT. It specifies CATSRGSSGLAGSTDTQYF.

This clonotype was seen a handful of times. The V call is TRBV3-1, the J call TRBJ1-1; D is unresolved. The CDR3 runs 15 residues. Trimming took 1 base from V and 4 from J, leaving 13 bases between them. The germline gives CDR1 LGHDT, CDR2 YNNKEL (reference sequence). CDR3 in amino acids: CASSQGMEKGTEAFF. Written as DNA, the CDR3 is TGTGCCAGCAGCCAAGGTATGGAGAAAGGCACTGAAGCTTTCTTT.

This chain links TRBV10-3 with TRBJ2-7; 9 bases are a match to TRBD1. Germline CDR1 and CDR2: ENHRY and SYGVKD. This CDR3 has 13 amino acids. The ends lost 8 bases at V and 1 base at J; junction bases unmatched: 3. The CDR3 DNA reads TGTGCCATCGATGGACAGGGGTCCTACGAGCAGTACTTC. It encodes CAIDGQGSYEQYF.

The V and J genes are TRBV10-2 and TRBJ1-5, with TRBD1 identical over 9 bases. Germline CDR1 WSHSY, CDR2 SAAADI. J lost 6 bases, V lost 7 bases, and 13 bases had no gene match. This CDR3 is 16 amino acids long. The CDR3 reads CASMGQQGAPGQPQHF. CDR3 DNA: TGCGCCAGCATGGGTCAACAGGGGGCTCCTGGTCAGCCCCAGCATTTT.

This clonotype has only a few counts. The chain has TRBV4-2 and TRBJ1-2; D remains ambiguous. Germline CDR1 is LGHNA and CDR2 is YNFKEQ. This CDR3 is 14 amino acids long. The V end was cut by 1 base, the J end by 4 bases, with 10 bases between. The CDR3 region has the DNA TGTGCCAGCAGCCAAGGAGATACCCTCTATGGCTACACCTTC. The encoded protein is CASSQGDTLYGYTF.

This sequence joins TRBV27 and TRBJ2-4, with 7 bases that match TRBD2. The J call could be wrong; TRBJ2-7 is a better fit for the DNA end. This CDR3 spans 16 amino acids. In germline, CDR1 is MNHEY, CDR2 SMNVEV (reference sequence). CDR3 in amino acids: CASSPFAGVGHNEQYF. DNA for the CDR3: TGTGCCAGCAGTCCCTTCGCGGGAGTGGGCCACAACGAGCAGTACTTC.

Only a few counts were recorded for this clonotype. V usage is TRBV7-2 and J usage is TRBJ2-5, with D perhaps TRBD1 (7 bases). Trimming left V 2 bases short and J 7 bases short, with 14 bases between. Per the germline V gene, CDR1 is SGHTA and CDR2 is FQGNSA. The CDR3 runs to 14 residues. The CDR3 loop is CASSLQRQGGTQYF. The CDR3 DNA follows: TGTGCCAGCAGCTTACAGAGACAGGGAGGGACCCAGTACTTC.

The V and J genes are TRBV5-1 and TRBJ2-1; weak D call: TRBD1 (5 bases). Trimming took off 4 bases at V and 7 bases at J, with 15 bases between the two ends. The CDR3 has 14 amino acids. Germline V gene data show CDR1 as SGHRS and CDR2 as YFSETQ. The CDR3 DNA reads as TGCGCCAGCAGCCGACCCTCCAGGGTGAATGAGCAGTTCTTC. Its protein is CASSRPSRVNEQFF.

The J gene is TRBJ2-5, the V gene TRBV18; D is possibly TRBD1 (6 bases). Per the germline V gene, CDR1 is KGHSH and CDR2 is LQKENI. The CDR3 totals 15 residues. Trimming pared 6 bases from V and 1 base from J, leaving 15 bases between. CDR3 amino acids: CASSPGHPPQETQYF. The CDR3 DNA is TGTGCCAGCTCCCCGGGACACCCACCCCAAGAGACCCAGTACTTC.

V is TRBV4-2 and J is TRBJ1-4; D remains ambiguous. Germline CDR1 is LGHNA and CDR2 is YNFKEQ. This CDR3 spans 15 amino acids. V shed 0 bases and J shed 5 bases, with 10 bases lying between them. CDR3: CASSQETGVNEKLFF. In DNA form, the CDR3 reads TGTGCCAGCAGCCAAGAAACCGGGGTAAATGAAAAACTGTTTTTT.

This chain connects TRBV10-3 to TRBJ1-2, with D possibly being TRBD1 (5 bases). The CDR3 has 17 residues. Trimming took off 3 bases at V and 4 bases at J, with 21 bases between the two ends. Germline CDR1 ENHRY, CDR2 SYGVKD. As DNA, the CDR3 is TGTGCCATCAGTGACTCAATCCTCAGGGAAGGAGGCTATGGCTACACCTTC. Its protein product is CAISDSILREGGYGYTF.

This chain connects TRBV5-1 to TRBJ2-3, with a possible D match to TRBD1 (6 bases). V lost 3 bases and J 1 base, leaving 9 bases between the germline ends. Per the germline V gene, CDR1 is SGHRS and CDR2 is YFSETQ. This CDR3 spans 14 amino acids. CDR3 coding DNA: TGCGCCAGCAGCTGGACAGACCGCACAGATACGCAGTATTTT. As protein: CASSWTDRTDTQYF.

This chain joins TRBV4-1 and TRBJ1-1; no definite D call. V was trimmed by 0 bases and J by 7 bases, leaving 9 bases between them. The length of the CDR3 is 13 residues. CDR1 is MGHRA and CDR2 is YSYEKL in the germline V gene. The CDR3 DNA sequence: TGCGCCAGCAGCCAAGATCCGGGATATGAAGCTTTCTTT. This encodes CASSQDPGYEAFF.